The sequence of this T cell receptor (beta chain) was determined in a study of blood T cell repertoires in COVID-19. The method was immunoSEQ multiplex PCR; TCRdb's version includes in-frame clones alone and lacks a portion of them. The profile shows some 26,000 clones, approximately 74% of them singletons. This CDR3 comprises 17 residues. The sample was peripheral blood. This TCR was recovered from a man aged 45 to 65 with COVID-19, enrolled during active disease. The chain employs TRBV1 and TRBJ2-2; TRBD2 is the table's D call and was not checked against the DNA. TRBV1 is a pseudogene segment. The CDR3 loop is CTSSRDFPKGHTGELFF. CDR3 coding DNA: TGCACCAGCAGCCGGGACTTCCCTAAAGGGCACACCGGGGAGCTGTTTTTT.